The clone carrying this T cell receptor beta chain showed up just once. The antigen remains undetermined. The record originates from a study of T-cell memory formation after mild COVID-19. Findings and limits, study-wide: Mainly in CM and EM were contracting CD4+ clones; CD8+ were in EMRA.

Sample barcodes and UMIs were carried by the TCR alpha and TCR beta cDNA libraries that 5'RACE generated with constant-segment primers. Each CDR3 protein gets one entry after TCRdb re-called the 5' RACE reads with MiXCR. Of some 260,000 distinct CDR3 sequences in the sample, 16% were seen once. Trimming removed 1 base at V and 11 bases at J, with 3 bases between. Per germline, CDR1 SGHTA and CDR2 FQGNSA. There are 11 residues in the CDR3. V gene TRBV7-2 combines with J gene TRBJ1-6; D remains unclear. The clonotype originates from a man between 18 and 35 years old who had mild COVID-19 (a few samples of this study predate the infection). Cell type and time point are not known. The sequencing input was PBMCs or a T cell subset sorted from them (not recorded which). CDR3: CASSLGAPLHF. CDR3 bases: TGTGCCAGCAGCTTAGGGGCACCCCTCCACTTT.